These 27 T cell receptor beta chains share one sample of origin, sequenced in a study of cytomegalovirus exposure and HLA in healthy donors. It was with 60 Vbeta and 13 Jbeta primers that the PCR ran. TCRdb keeps only in-frame clones here, not all; method: immunoSEQ multiplex PCR. The sample lists 100,000 to 150,000 clones, roughly 78% seen once, with 5.5% to 8% in the top ten. Sequencing used PBMCs. These receptor sequences come from a woman in her 40s in good health and CMV-seronegative.

The chain links TRBV5-1 to TRBJ2-5; 9 bases are a match to TRBD1. With the DNA end fitting TRBJ2-7 better, the J assignment may be wrong. The germline V gene has CDR1 SGHRS and CDR2 YFSETQ. The CDR3 sequence is 14 residues long. CDR3 nucleotide sequence: TGCGCCAGCAGCCCCGGGACAGGGACCTACGAGCAGTACTTC. It translates to CASSPGTGTYEQYF.

This chain uses TRBV7-2 with TRBJ2-7, with a tentative D call TRBD1 (5 bases). Per germline, CDR1 SGHTA and CDR2 FQGNSA. Trimming took 3 bases from V and 2 from J, leaving 11 bases between them. CDR3 length equals 14 residues. CDR3 protein: CASSFRQGTYEQYF. DNA of the CDR3: TGTGCCAGCAGCTTCCGGCAGGGTACCTACGAGCAGTACTTC.

This clone was detected once. An end of the junction does not agree with germline; a read error may underlie this. This chain links TRBV7-9 with TRBJ2-7; a weak D match, TRBD1 (6 bases). Germline CDR1 SEHNR, CDR2 FQNEAQ (reference sequence). There are 14 residues in the CDR3. Here the CDR3 DNA reads TGTTCCAGCAGCTCCGCAACAGGGCGCTACGAGCAGTACTTC. It codes for CSSSSATGRYEQYF.

The chain recombines TRBV5-6 with TRBJ2-2, with a tentative D call TRBD2 (5 bases). Germline CDR1 reads SGHDT; CDR2 reads YYEEEE. The CDR3 runs 16 residues. Trimming left V 4 bases short and J 5 bases short, with 18 bases between. The CDR3 protein is CASSAGRGWSTGELFF. DNA of the CDR3: TGTGCCAGCAGCGCCGGACGAGGGTGGTCGACCGGGGAGCTGTTTTTT.

The V and J genes are TRBV5-8 and TRBJ2-1; perhaps TRBD2 as D (7 bases). Germline V gives CDR1 SGHTS, CDR2 YDEGEE. The CDR3 is 15 amino acids. V was cut by 4 bases and J by 5 bases, with 16 bases left in between. CDR3 amino acids: CASSPGGGINNEQFF. CDR3 nucleotide sequence: TGTGCCAGCAGCCCTGGGGGGGGCATAAACAATGAGCAGTTCTTC.

The rearrangement links TRBV6-4 to TRBJ2-1, with 7 bases fitting TRBD1. V shed 10 bases, J shed 6 bases, and the junction held 3 bases outside the gene matches. Germline loops: CDR1 MRHNA, CDR2 SNTAGT. The length of the CDR3 is 11 residues. CDR3 in amino acids: CANSGGNEQFF. The DNA for the CDR3 is TGTGCCAATTCAGGGGGCAATGAGCAGTTCTTC.

The gene calls are TRBV5-6 and TRBJ1-2; 8 bases map to TRBD1. The CDR3 is 14 amino acids. V was pared by 4 bases and J by 2 bases, with 4 bases of the junction left unmatched. Germline CDR1 SGHDT, CDR2 YYEEEE. This CDR3 reads CASSPGQGNYGYTF. CDR3 sequence (DNA): TGTGCCAGCAGCCCTGGACAGGGAAACTATGGCTACACCTTC.

The CDR3 region has the DNA TGTGCCAGCAGCGAAACTAGCGGACTAGCGGACGAGCAGTACTTC. It translates to CASSETSGLADEQYF. This chain links TRBV5-6 with TRBJ2-7, with 10 bases lining up with TRBD2. The J segment lost 5 bases and the V segment lost 4 bases, leaving 9 bases of the junction unmatched. From germline, CDR1 is SGHDT and CDR2 YYEEEE. The CDR3 sequence is 15 residues long.

The chain combines TRBV28 with TRBJ1-3, with a tentative D call TRBD1 (5 bases). Trimming took 2 bases from V and 11 from J, leaving 7 bases between them. The germline gives CDR1 MDHEN, CDR2 SYDVKM. The CDR3 extends over 11 amino acids. CDR3 amino acids: CASSLQGPIYF. The CDR3 coding sequence is TGTGCCAGCAGTTTACAGGGCCCCATATATTTT. Complete variable domain (other parts from reference TRBV28 and TRBJ1-3): DVKVTQSSRYLVKRTGEKVFLECVQDMDHENMFWYRQDPGLGLRLIYFSYDVKMKEKGDIPEGYSVSREKKERFSLILESASTNQTSMYLCASSLQGPIYFGEGSWLTVV.

Note on this clone: A read error may produce the germline difference seen at one junction end. This sequence joins TRBV11-2 and TRBJ2-4; TRBD2 agrees at 7 bases. CDR1 SGHAT and CDR2 FQNNGV come from the germline V gene. This CDR3 is 14 amino acids long. This CDR3 is CASSFLGGKNSQYF. CDR3 DNA: TGTGCCAGCAGCTTTTTGGGGGGGAAAAACAGTCAGTACTTC.

V is TRBV29-1 and J is TRBJ2-1, with TRBD2 as a possible D gene (7 bases). V lost 5 bases and J lost 4, with 15 bases in between. This CDR3 contains 14 residues. The V gene's germline CDR1 is SQVTM and CDR2 ANQGSEA. The CDR3 DNA reads as TGCAGCGTTCTAGGGGGGGGGCCTTACAATGAGCAGTTCTTC. Residues: CSVLGGGPYNEQFF.

The chain employs TRBV6-5 and TRBJ2-1, with a tentative D call TRBD1 (5 bases). Germline CDR1 is MNHEY and CDR2 is SVGAGI. The CDR3 contains 15 residues. Between the trimmed V and J ends, which lost 0 bases and 3 bases, there was a span of 9 bases. The DNA for the CDR3 is TGTGCCAGCAGTTACTCGAATAGGGGCTACAATGAGCAGTTCTTC. It specifies CASSYSNRGYNEQFF.

A single count supports this clone. The genes are TRBV5-8 and TRBJ2-7; D remains ambiguous. V gave up 5 bases and J gave up 4 bases, with 7 bases separating them. Germline CDR1 SGHTS, CDR2 YDEGEE. The CDR3 is 11 amino acids. In DNA form, the CDR3 reads TGTGCCAGCAGTCCGTTATACGAGCAGTACTTC. Translated, it gives CASSPLYEQYF.

The chain recombines TRBV2 with TRBJ2-4, with 7 bases lining up with TRBD2. Trimming cost V 6 bases and J 1 base; bases outside gene matches: 12. Germline-derived CDR1 and CDR2 are SNHLY and FYNNEI. The length of the CDR3 is 17 residues. CDR3 nucleotide sequence: TGTGCCAGCAGAGACGCAGGGAGGGCTTGGGCCAAAAACATTCAGTACTTC. Protein sequence: CASRDAGRAWAKNIQYF.

The chain carries TRBV11-3 and TRBJ1-1; weak D call: TRBD1 (6 bases). The V gene lost 1 base and the J gene lost 4 bases, with 7 bases spanning the gap. Germline V lookup: CDR1 SGHNT, CDR2 YENEEA. There are 13 residues in the CDR3. CDR3 in amino acids: CASSLGTATEAFF. CDR3 nucleotide sequence: TGTGCCAGCAGCTTAGGGACAGCCACTGAAGCTTTCTTT. The full variable domain, with the rest looked up from reference TRBV11-3 and TRBJ1-1, is EAGVVQSPRYKIIEKKQPVAFWCNPISGHNTLYWYLQNLGQGPELLIRYENEEAVDDSQLPKDRFSAERLKGVDSTLKIQPAELGDSAVYLCASSLGTATEAFFGQGTRLTVV.

The rearrangement links TRBV19 to TRBJ2-3; 7 bases map to TRBD2. The length of the CDR3 is 13 residues. Germline-derived CDR1 and CDR2 are LNHDA and SQIVND (reference sequence). V shed 7 bases and J 4 bases; nucleotides not matched to a gene: 5. The CDR3 protein is CASTRGSADTQYF. The CDR3 nucleotides are TGTGCCAGTACCCGCGGGAGCGCAGATACGCAGTATTTT.

This clone was found a few times. The chain joins TRBV7-2 to TRBJ2-1; 13 bases match TRBD2. The CDR3 spans 15 residues. CDR1 SGHTA and CDR2 FQGNSA come from the germline V gene. The V gene end was trimmed by 1 base and the J gene end by 9 bases; junction bases not matched to a gene: 3. CDR3 in amino acids: CASSLELAGGGEQFF. CDR3 sequence (DNA): TGTGCCAGCAGCTTAGAACTAGCGGGAGGGGGTGAGCAGTTCTTC.

The V and J genes are TRBV5-1 and TRBJ1-1; TRBD1 matches 12 bases. V gave up 4 bases and J gave up 6 bases; unmatched junction bases: 4. Germline V lookup: CDR1 SGHRS, CDR2 YFSETQ. The CDR3 is made up of 14 amino acids. CDR3 sequence: CASSRGTGGSEAFF. CDR3 nucleotides: TGCGCCAGCAGCCGCGGGACAGGGGGCTCTGAAGCTTTCTTT.

This chain joins TRBV6-5 and TRBJ2-7; TRBD2 matches 9 bases. V dropped 6 bases and J dropped 0; count of bases not matched to a gene: 3. Germline values: CDR1 MNHEY, CDR2 SVGAGI. The CDR3 consists of 14 residues. CDR3 residues: CASRAGGNSYEQYF. DNA of the CDR3: TGTGCCAGCAGGGCGGGAGGGAACTCCTACGAGCAGTACTTC.

This rearrangement joins TRBV7-9 to TRBJ2-1; D is possibly TRBD2 (5 bases). The V gene's germline CDR1 is SEHNR and CDR2 FQNEAQ (reference sequence). The CDR3 runs 13 residues. V shed 1 base and J shed 6 bases, with 7 bases lying between them. CDR3 nucleotides: TGTGCCAGCAGCTTAGGACTAACCAATGAGCAGTTCTTC. Translation gives CASSLGLTNEQFF.

The rearrangement uses TRBV9 and TRBJ2-2; a weak D match, TRBD1 (5 bases). Looked up from germline, CDR1 is SGDLS and CDR2 is YYNGEE. There are 16 residues in the CDR3. Trimming cost V 0 bases and J 6 bases, with 15 bases left between them. In DNA, the CDR3 is TGTGCCAGCAGCGTAGGGCAGGGTAGTAGTCCCGGGGAGCTGTTTTTT. Translating it yields CASSVGQGSSPGELFF.

The chain carries TRBV7-2 and TRBJ2-4; D might be TRBD2 (6 bases). V lost 1 base, J lost 5 bases, and 9 bases lay in between. Germline-derived CDR1 and CDR2 are SGHTA and FQGNSA. There are 14 residues in the CDR3. CDR3 sequence: CASSLGGTQNIQYF. CDR3 nucleotide sequence: TGTGCCAGCAGCTTAGGAGGGACTCAAAACATTCAGTACTTC.

The chain has TRBV5-8 and TRBJ1-5, with D unresolved. The CDR3 spans 14 residues. Germline CDR1 SGHTS, CDR2 YDEGEE. V lost 3 bases and J lost 2, with 9 bases in between. CDR3: CASSSRSGNQPQHF. Written as DNA, the CDR3 is TGTGCCAGCAGCTCGCGGTCGGGCAATCAGCCCCAGCATTTT. Based on the CDR3 plus reference TRBV5-8 and TRBJ1-5, the full variable domain is EAGVTQSPTHLIKTRGQQATLRCSPISGHTSVYWYQQALGLGLQFLLWYDEGEERNRGNFPPRFSGRQFPNYSSELNVNALELEDSALYLCASSSRSGNQPQHFGDGTRLSIL.

In nucleotides, the CDR3 is TGTGCCAGCAGTTCTGTCAGGTTGGACTCTGGAAACACCATATATTTT. It is translated as CASSSVRLDSGNTIYF. This chain joins TRBV28 and TRBJ1-3; D gene uncertain. This CDR3 comprises 16 residues. Germline V gene data show CDR1 as MDHEN and CDR2 as SYDVKM. Trimming cost V 4 bases and J 0 bases, with 13 bases left between them. The variable domain in full, with the rest retrieved from reference TRBV28 and TRBJ1-3, is DVKVTQSSRYLVKRTGEKVFLECVQDMDHENMFWYRQDPGLGLRLIYFSYDVKMKEKGDIPEGYSVSREKKERFSLILESASTNQTSMYLCASSSVRLDSGNTIYFGEGSWLTVV.

The rearrangement joins TRBV29-1 to TRBJ1-1; D gene unclear. The V gene's germline CDR1 is SQVTM and CDR2 ANQGSEA. Trimming took off 7 bases at V and 1 base at J, with 4 bases between the two ends. The CDR3 has 10 residues. This chain's CDR3 is CSAQNTEAFF. CDR3 nucleotides: TGCAGCGCCCAGAACACTGAAGCTTTCTTT. The full variable domain, rest sourced from reference TRBV29-1 and TRBJ1-1, is SAVISQKPSRDICQRGTSLTIQCQVDSQVTMMFWYRQQPGQSLTLIATANQGSEATYESGFVIDKFPISRPNLTFSTLTVSNMSPEDSSIYLCSAQNTEAFFGQGTRLTVV.

This chain links TRBV28 with TRBJ2-4; no definite D call. The length of the CDR3 is 14 residues. Germline loops: CDR1 MDHEN, CDR2 SYDVKM. V was cut by 6 bases and J by 0 bases, with 9 bases left in between. The chain's CDR3 is CASRELLAKNIQYF. In DNA form, the CDR3 reads TGTGCCAGCAGAGAGCTCTTAGCCAAAAACATTCAGTACTTC.

The rearrangement uses TRBV9 and TRBJ1-2, with D maybe TRBD1 (6 bases). With 2 bases removed from V and 4 bases from J, the gap between germline ends came to 15 bases. Per germline, CDR1 SGDLS and CDR2 YYNGEE. The CDR3 has 15 residues. For the CDR3, the DNA is TGTGCCAGCAGCGTCCGGGACACCCAACTCTATGGCTACACCTTC. Translation: CASSVRDTQLYGYTF.